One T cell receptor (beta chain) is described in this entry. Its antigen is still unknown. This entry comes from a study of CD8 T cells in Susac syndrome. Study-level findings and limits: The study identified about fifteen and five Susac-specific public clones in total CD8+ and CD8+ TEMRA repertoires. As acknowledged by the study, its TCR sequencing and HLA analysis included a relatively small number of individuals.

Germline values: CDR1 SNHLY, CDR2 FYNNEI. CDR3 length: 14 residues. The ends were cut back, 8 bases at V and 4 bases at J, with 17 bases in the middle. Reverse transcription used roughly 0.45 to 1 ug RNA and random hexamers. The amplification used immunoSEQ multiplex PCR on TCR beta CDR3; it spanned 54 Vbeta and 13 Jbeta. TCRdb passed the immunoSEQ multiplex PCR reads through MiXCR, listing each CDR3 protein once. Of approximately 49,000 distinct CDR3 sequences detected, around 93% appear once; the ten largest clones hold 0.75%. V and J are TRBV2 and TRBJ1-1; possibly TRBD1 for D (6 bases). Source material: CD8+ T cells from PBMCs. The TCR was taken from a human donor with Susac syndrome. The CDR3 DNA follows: TGTGCCAGCCCCCAGGGCAGGGGATTCACTGAAGCTTTCTTT. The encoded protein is CASPQGRGFTEAFF. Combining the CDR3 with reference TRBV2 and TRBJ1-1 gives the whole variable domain EPEVTQTPSHQVTQMGQEVILRCVPISNHLYFYWYRQILGQKVEFLVSFYNNEISEKSEIFDDQFSVERPDGSNFTLKIRSTKLEDSAMYFCASPQGRGFTEAFFGQGTRLTVV.